This T cell receptor beta chain was sequenced for a study of human T cells and chemical hapten exposure. Looking at the study overall: Minor volume differences among pooled libraries chiefly drove per-sample TCR yield variation. General observations from the study: Among TCRs, those above 1 in 1000 frequency were unaffected by DPC sensitization.

Library preparation tagged each individual cDNA molecule with a unique molecular identifier. As originally analysed: Samples held a median of roughly 100,000 TCRs, range roughly 20,000–750,000. TCRdb called the RACE reads again in MiXCR, with one record for every CDR3 protein. V and J calls and clone size were set by TCRdb, not the authors. The sample records fewer than 100,000 distinct CDR3 sequences, approximately 8.1% being singletons. The time point: healthy volunteer bleed at 6 weeks. Before extraction, the whole blood was not fractionated, and total RNA was taken from it. In the case of this clonotype: Its antigen remains unidentified.

Germline values: CDR1 ENHRY, CDR2 SYGVKD. The CDR3 runs to 15 residues. Losses at the gene ends were 4 bases for V and 4 bases for J; bases not matched to a gene: 6. Material: whole blood. The receptor was derived from a female donor in good health. Some clones in this sample may be carry-over from other donors' samples. The rearrangement links TRBV10-3 to TRBJ2-3; TRBD1 agrees at 9 bases. CDR3 nucleotides: TGTGCCATCAGTGCCCGGGACAGGGACGCAGATACGCAGTATTTT. This sequence encodes CAISARDRDADTQYF.